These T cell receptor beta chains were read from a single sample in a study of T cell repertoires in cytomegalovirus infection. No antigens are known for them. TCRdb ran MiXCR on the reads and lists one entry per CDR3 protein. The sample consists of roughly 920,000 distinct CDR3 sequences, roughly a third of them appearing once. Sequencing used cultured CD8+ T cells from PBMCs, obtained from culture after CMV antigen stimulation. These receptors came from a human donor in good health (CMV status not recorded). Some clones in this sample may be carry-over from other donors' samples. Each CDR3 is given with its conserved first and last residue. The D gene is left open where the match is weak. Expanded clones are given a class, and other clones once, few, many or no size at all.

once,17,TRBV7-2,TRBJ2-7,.,CASSLGGDPSYQDEQYF,TGTGCCAGCAGCTTGGGTGGGGACCCTTCTTACCAAGACGAGCAGTACTTC
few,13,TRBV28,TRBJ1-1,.,CASSFPQETEAFF,TGTGCCAGCAGTTTTCCTCAGGAGACTGAAGCTTTCTTT
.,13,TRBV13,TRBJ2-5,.,CASSLDEGETQYF,TGTGCCAGCAGCTTAGACGAAGGGGAGACCCAGTACTTC
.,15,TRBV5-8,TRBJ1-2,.,CASSLADRLNYGYTF,TGTGCCAGCAGCTTGGCGGACAGACTTAACTATGGCTACACCTTC
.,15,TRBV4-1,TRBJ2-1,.,CASSQEELVNNEQFF,TGCGCCAGCAGCCAAGAAGAGCTAGTCAACAATGAGCAGTTCTTC
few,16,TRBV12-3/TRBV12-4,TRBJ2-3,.,CATRPFGVEYTDTQYF,TGTGCCACAAGGCCCTTCGGGGTGGAATACACAGATACGCAGTATTTT
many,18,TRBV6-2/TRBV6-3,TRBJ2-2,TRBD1,CASSAPGQGMDFTGELFF,TGTGCCAGCAGTGCACCGGGACAGGGTATGGATTTCACCGGGGAGCTGTTTTTT
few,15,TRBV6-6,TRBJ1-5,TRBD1,CASGKPGQGIQPQHF,TGTGCCAGCGGTAAACCGGGACAGGGTATTCAGCCCCAGCATTTT
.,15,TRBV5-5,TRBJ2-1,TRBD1,CASPPDRGKRNEQFF,TGTGCCAGCCCCCCGGACAGGGGAAAACGCAATGAGCAGTTCTTC
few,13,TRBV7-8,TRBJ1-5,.,CASSPGTSQPQHF,TGTGCCAGCAGCCCTGGGACTTCCCAGCCCCAGCATTTT
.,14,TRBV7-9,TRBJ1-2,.,CASSTGTLNYGYTF,TGTGCCAGCAGTACCGGGACATTAAACTATGGCTACACCTTC
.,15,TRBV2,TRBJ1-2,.,CASSEGQIRIYGYTF,TGTGCCAGCAGTGAAGGGCAGATACGGATCTATGGCTACACCTTC
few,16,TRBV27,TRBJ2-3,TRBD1,CASSTLGGANTDTQYF,TGTGCCAGCAGTACATTAGGGGGCGCGAACACAGATACGCAGTATTTT
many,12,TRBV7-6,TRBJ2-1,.,CASSYGPREQFF,TGTGCCAGCAGCTACGGGCCGAGGGAGCAGTTCTTC
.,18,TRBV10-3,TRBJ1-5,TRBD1,CAISEPGRGRIGNQPQHF,TGTGCCATCAGTGAACCTGGCAGGGGGCGTATAGGCAATCAGCCCCAGCATTTT
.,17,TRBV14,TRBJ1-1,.,CASSQSEWGIENTEAFF,TGTGCCAGCAGCCAAAGTGAATGGGGGATTGAGAACACTGAAGCTTTCTTT
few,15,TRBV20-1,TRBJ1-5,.,CSARGTAFSNQPQHF,TGCAGTGCTCGCGGTACAGCGTTTAGCAATCAGCCCCAGCATTTT
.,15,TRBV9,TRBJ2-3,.,CASSVQQTSTDTQYF,TGTGCCAGCAGCGTCCAACAGACTAGCACAGATACGCAGTATTTT
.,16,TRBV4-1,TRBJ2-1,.,CASSQVAESGYNEQFF,TGCGCCAGCAGCCAAGTCGCCGAGTCAGGATACAATGAGCAGTTCTTC
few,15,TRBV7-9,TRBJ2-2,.,CASSGPTRGTGELFF,TGTGCCAGCAGCGGACCCACGAGGGGCACCGGGGAGCTGTTTTTT
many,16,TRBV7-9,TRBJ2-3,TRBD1,CASRPFAGGSTDTQYF,TGTGCCAGCAGACCGTTCGCAGGGGGAAGCACAGATACGCAGTATTTT
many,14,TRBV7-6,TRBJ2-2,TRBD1,CASGTGANTGELFF,TGTGCCAGCGGGACAGGGGCGAACACCGGGGAGCTGTTTTTT
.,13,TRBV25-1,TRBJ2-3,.,CASSEGHHITQYF,TGTGCCAGCAGTGAAGGCCACCACATAACGCAGTATTTT
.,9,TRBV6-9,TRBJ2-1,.,CASSYPGFF,TGTGCCAGCAGTTACCCGGGGTTCTTC
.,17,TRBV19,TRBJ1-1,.,CASTPGVGAAPNTEAFF,TGTGCCAGTACCCCGGGGGTAGGGGCCGCTCCGAACACTGAAGCTTTCTTT
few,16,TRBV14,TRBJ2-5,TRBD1,CASSPFLTGGKETQYF,TGTGCCAGCAGCCCTTTTCTGACAGGGGGCAAAGAGACCCAGTACTTC
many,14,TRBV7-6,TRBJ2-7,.,CASSLDPTAYEQYF,TGTGCCAGCAGCTTAGATCCGACAGCCTACGAGCAGTACTTC
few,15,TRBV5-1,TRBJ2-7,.,CASSLSGGLSYEQYF,TGCGCCAGCAGCCTTTCGGGGGGCCTCTCCTACGAGCAGTACTTC
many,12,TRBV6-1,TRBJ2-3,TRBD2,CATQAGVDTQYF,TGTGCCACCCAGGCGGGGGTAGATACGCAGTATTTT
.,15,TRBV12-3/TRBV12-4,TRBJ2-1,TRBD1,CVSKPGQGSYNEQFF,TGTGTCAGCAAACCGGGACAGGGCTCCTACAATGAGCAGTTCTTC
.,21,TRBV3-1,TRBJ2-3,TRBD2,CASSQVDMTTSGGAWTDTQYF,TGTGCCAGCAGCCAAGTGGATATGACGACTAGCGGGGGGGCCTGGACAGATACGCAGTATTTT
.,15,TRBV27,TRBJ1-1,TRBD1,CASSPGTAPNTEAFF,TGTGCCAGCAGTCCCGGGACAGCGCCGAACACTGAAGCTTTCTTT
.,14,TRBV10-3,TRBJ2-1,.,CAISTGEPYNEQFF,TGTGCCATCAGTACAGGAGAACCATACAATGAGCAGTTCTTC
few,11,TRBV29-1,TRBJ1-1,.,CSVGLNTEAFF,TGCAGCGTGGGATTGAACACTGAAGCTTTCTTT
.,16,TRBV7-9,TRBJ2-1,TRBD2,CASRHLRGEKGNEQFF,TGTGCCAGCAGACATCTTCGGGGGGAAAAGGGAAATGAGCAGTTCTTC
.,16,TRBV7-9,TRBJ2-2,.,CASSLVESTYTGELFF,TGTGCCAGCAGCTTAGTTGAGTCTACCTACACCGGGGAGCTGTTTTTT
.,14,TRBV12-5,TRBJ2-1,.,CASGNRQRYNEQFF,TGTGCTAGTGGTAACCGCCAGAGGTACAATGAGCAGTTCTTC
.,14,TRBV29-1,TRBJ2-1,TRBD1,CSVTGTGAYNEQFF,TGCAGCGTTACCGGGACAGGAGCCTACAATGAGCAGTTCTTC
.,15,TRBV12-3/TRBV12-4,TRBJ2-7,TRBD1,CASSSPRQGTHEQYF,TGTGCCAGCAGCTCGCCCCGACAGGGGACCCACGAGCAGTACTTC
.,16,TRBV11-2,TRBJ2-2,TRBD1,CASSLYDRETTGELFF,TGTGCCAGCAGCTTATATGACAGGGAGACCACCGGGGAGCTGTTTTTT